This is a list of T cell receptor beta chains from one sample in a study of shared clonotypes between healthy human individuals. Measured with immunoSEQ multiplex PCR; TCRdb has only the in-frame clones, and not every one. Of some 470,000 clones listed, roughly four fifths are singletons. Sequencing input: PBMCs. These receptors were obtained from a woman in her thirties or forties in good health. Some clones in this sample may be carry-over from other donors' samples. Both conserved end residues are part of each CDR3. D genes are given only for firm matches. Expanded clones get a size class; other rows say once, few or many, or leave the size out.

j_call | clone_size | v_call | d_call | cdr3_nt | cdr3_aa
TRBJ2-7 | . | TRBV5-6 | TRBD1 | TGTGCCAGCAGTCACCAGACAGGGTTGGGCGAGCAGTACTTC | CASSHQTGLGEQYF
TRBJ2-1 | . | TRBV21-1 | . | TGTGCCAGCAGCAGCCAGGGGGGCCAGTCGGCCTACAATGAGCAGTTCTTC | CASSSQGGQSAYNEQFF
TRBJ2-2 | . | TRBV18 | . | TGTGCCAGCTCACCATACACCGGGGAGCTGTTTTTT | CASSPYTGELFF
TRBJ2-3 | . | TRBV28 | . | TGTGCCAGCAGTTTAAGGGGCACAGATACGCAGTATTTT | CASSLRGTDTQYF
TRBJ2-5 | few | TRBV5-1 | . | TGCGCCAGCAGAAAGGACGGTGGGTTATCTGGGGAGACCCAGTACTTC | CASRKDGGLSGETQYF
TRBJ2-5 | once | TRBV9 | TRBD1 | TGTGCCAGCAGCCAGGGTACAGGGGGGGAGACCCAGTACTTC | CASSQGTGGETQYF
TRBJ1-2 | few | TRBV7-3 | . | TGTGCCAGCAGCTTGGACCGGACGGGGAAGGGCTACACCTTC | CASSLDRTGKGYTF
TRBJ2-7 | few | TRBV5-1 | TRBD1 | TGCGCCAGCAGCCGGGGACAGTTAGCCTACGAGCAGTACTTC | CASSRGQLAYEQYF
TRBJ2-1 | once | TRBV23-1 | TRBD2 | TGCGCCAGCAGTCACCACGGGAGGGCCGTTGTTTTATATGAGCAGTTCTTC | CASSHHGRAVVLYEQFF
TRBJ2-7 | . | TRBV19 | . | TGTGCCAGTAGTATCTCCTCAGGGAGCGAGCAGTACTTC | CASSISSGSEQYF
TRBJ2-2 | few | TRBV6-1 | . | TGTGCCAGCAGCCTTAACACCGGGGAGCTGTTTTTT | CASSLNTGELFF
TRBJ2-5 | . | TRBV5-4 | TRBD2 | TGTGCCAGCAGCCGAGCGGGAGTCCAGGAGACCCAGTACTTC | CASSRAGVQETQYF
TRBJ2-3 | . | TRBV5-1 | TRBD1 | TGCGCCAGCAGCTTGTCAGGGGGCGGTGCAGATACGCAGTATTTT | CASSLSGGGADTQYF
TRBJ2-7 | . | TRBV2 | TRBD2 | TGTGCCAGCAGGACTAGCGGGAGTTCCTACGAGCAGTACTTC | CASRTSGSSYEQYF